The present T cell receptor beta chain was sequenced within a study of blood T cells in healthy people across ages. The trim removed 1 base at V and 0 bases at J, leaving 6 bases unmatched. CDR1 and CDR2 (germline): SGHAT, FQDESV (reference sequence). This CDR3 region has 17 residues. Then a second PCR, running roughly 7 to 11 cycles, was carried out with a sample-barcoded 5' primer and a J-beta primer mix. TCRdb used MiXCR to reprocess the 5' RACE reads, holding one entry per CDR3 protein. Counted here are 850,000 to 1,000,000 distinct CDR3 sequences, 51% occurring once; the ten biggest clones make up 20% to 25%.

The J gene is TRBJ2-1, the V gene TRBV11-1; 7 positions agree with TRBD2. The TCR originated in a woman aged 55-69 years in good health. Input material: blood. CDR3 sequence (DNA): TGTGCCAGCAGCTTAGGCATCGGGAGGACCTCCTACAATGAGCAGTTCTTC. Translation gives CASSLGIGRTSYNEQFF.